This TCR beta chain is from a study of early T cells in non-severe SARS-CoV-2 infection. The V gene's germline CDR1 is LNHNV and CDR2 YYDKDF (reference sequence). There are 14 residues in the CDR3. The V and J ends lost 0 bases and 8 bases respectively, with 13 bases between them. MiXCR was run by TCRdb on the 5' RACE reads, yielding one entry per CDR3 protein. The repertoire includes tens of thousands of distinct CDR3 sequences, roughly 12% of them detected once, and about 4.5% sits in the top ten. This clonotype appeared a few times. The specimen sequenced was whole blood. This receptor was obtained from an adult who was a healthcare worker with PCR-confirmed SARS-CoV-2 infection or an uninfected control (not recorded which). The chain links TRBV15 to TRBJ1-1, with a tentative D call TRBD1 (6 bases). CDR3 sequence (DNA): TGTGCCACCAGCAGAGATCTGGGGGCTCTAGAAGCTTTCTTT. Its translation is CATSRDLGALEAFF.